This TCR beta chain was obtained from a study of T cell clonotyping in hematopoietic cell transplantation. This clone was seen a few times. Its antigen is unidentified. Libraries were prepared by immunoSEQ multiplex PCR; TCRdb keeps only in-frame clonotypes and omits some of them. The profile covers approximately 6,000 clones, with roughly 32% appearing a single time and around 17% taken by the ten largest. Trimming took 5 bases from V and 6 from J; bases not matched to a gene: 9. This CDR3 has 13 amino acids. Germline V lookup: CDR1 GTSNPN, CDR2 SVGIG (reference sequence). Study outcomes and limitations: Few recipient clonotypes overlapped donors; over 97% were de novo at given depth.

Recipients were bled about 28 days pretransplant and at posttransplant days 30, 100, 180. The chain joins TRBV30 to TRBJ1-2; 7 nucleotides align to TRBD1. Sequenced here: peripheral blood mononuclear cells, sampled 30 days after allogeneic stem cell transplant. This sequence originates from a female patient in her 50s who had an allogeneic stem cell transplant from an unrelated donor, so the T cells may come from the graft donor. Some clones in this sample may be carry-over from other donors' samples. CDR3 nucleotide sequence: TGTGCCTGGGTAAACAGGGGTGATCATGGCTACACCTTC. Translation: CAWVNRGDHGYTF.